This section outlines one T cell receptor beta chain sequence together with its context. The source of the sample is a study of blood T cell repertoires in COVID-19. The authors' processing: The authors estimated nucleated cell counts from reference gene primer amplification. The table came from immunoSEQ multiplex PCR; TCRdb's copy has only in-frame clones and leaves some out. V, J and clone size are those of that table, while D and trimming were read from the DNA. The sample contains 300,000 to 350,000 clones, 85% to 90% of which appear only once. With 3 bases removed from V and 2 bases from J, the gap between germline ends came to 17 bases. The germline V gene encodes CDR1 KGHDR and CDR2 SFDVKD. The CDR3 sequence is 17 residues long.

Sample: peripheral blood. The TCR was taken from a middle-aged woman with COVID-19, enrolled during active disease. The V gene is TRBV24-1, the J gene TRBJ2-3; perhaps TRBD2 as D (7 bases). The CDR3 nucleotides are TGTGCCACCAGTGATCCGCTAGGGGGAGGGGACACAGATACGCAGTATTTT. Protein product: CATSDPLGGGDTDTQYF.